This paragraph reports one TCR beta chain. The data belong to a study of blood T cell repertoires in COVID-19. Looking at the study overall: Some COVID-19 samples were acute and others convalescent; all came from the United States, Italy and Spain. In each case, the material was cDNA or gDNA derived from T cells, B-cell-depleted T cells, or PBMCs.

Original processing methods: Reference gene primer amplification yielded estimated nucleated cell counts. Profiling relied on immunoSEQ multiplex PCR, and the TCRdb table lists in-frame clones only, not all of them. The V and J calls and the clone size are those of that table, but D and trimming were determined from the DNA. The table shows under 200,000 clones, with 75% to 90% occurring only once. The specimen was peripheral blood. The TCR sequence derives from a woman aged 80 or over with active or convalescent COVID-19.

The CDR3 sequence: CASSFDRDHTEAFF. DNA of the CDR3: TGTGCCAGCAGTTTTGACAGGGATCACACTGAAGCTTTCTTT. The rearrangement links TRBV28 to TRBJ1-1; the match to TRBD1 covers 7 bases. The germline V gene has CDR1 MDHEN and CDR2 SYDVKM. This CDR3 contains 14 residues. Germline trimming cut 3 bases from V and 3 bases from J; bases unmatched to any gene: 4.